This T cell receptor (beta chain) was recorded in a study of PD-1 blockade in classical Hodgkin lymphoma. Time point noted: cycle 4 day 1 (C4D1), after 5 to 7 weeks of nivolumab. Each patient relapsed following autologous stem cell transplantation, and prior brentuximab vedotin exposure differed. There are 11 residues in the CDR3. CDR1 and CDR2 (germline): GTSNPN, SVGIG (reference sequence). J gave up 7 bases and V 7 bases, and 5 bases lay outside the gene matches. The repertoire was sequenced with immunoSEQ multiplex PCR; TCRdb's copy has only in-frame clones and lacks some. This table holds tens of thousands of clones, over 70% found once.

The input for sequencing was peripheral blood mononuclear cells (PBMCs), taken before the fourth cycle of nivolumab. The chain combines TRBV30 with TRBJ1-1; 8 nucleotides align to TRBD1. This TCR derives from a human donor with classical Hodgkin lymphoma. CDR3 bases: TGTGCCTCCACCGACAGGGGTGAAGCTTTCTTT. Translation: CASTDRGEAFF.